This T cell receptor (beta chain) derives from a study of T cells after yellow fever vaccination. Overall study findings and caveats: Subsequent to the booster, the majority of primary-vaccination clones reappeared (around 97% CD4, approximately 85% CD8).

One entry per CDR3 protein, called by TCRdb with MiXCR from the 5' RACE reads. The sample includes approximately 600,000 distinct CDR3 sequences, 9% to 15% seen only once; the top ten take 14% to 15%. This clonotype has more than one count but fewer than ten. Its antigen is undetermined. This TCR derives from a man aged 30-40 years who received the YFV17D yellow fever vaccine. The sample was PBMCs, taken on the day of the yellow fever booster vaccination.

The CDR3: CASSPPGLAGAAYEQYF. DNA of the CDR3: TGTGCCAGCAGTCCACCGGGACTAGCGGGAGCGGCCTACGAGCAGTACTTC. This chain uses TRBV27 with TRBJ2-7; 14 nucleotides agree with TRBD2. J was trimmed by 2 bases and V by 5 bases; bases with no gene match: 8. The CDR3 totals 17 residues. Looked up from germline, CDR1 is MNHEY and CDR2 is SMNVEV (reference sequence).